The 10 T cell receptor beta chains reported below all come from one sample, sequenced in a study of blood T cell repertoires in COVID-19. The table came from immunoSEQ multiplex PCR; TCRdb's copy has only in-frame clones and leaves some out. The table records nearly 400,000 clones, roughly nine tenths of them present only once. The sequenced sample was PBMCs or T cells enriched from blood (not recorded which). These receptors all stem from a woman aged 25-40 years who had recovered from COVID-19.

The sample holds one count of this clone. The V call is TRBV28, the J call TRBJ1-6, with 7 bases matching TRBD1. Looked up from germline, CDR1 is MDHEN and CDR2 is SYDVKM. The CDR3 loop spans 16 amino acids. Unmatched junction bases numbered 4, after V lost 5 bases and J lost 0 bases. The CDR3 bases are TGTGCCAGCAGTACAGGGGTTACCTCCTATAATTCACCCCTCCACTTT. It is translated as CASSTGVTSYNSPLHF. Filled out from reference TRBV28 and TRBJ1-6, the complete variable domain reads DVKVTQSSRYLVKRTGEKVFLECVQDMDHENMFWYRQDPGLGLRLIYFSYDVKMKEKGDIPEGYSVSREKKERFSLILESASTNQTSMYLCASSTGVTSYNSPLHFGNGTRLTVT.

The rearrangement links TRBV3-1 (or the pseudogene TRBV3-2) to TRBJ2-2; TRBD2 might be the D (6 bases). This CDR3 spans 16 amino acids. Between the trimmed V and J ends, which lost 3 bases and 6 bases, there was a span of 17 bases. Germline V CDR1 and CDR2: LGHDT, YNNKEL (reference sequence). CDR3 nucleotides: TGTGCCAGCAGCCAGCCGACTAGTCGCTCCGCCGGGGAGCTGTTTTTT. Amino acids: CASSQPTSRSAGELFF.

J is TRBJ1-5 and V is TRBV6-5; D perhaps matches TRBD1 (5 bases). This CDR3 contains 15 residues. The germline V and J ends were trimmed by 5 bases and 0 bases, with 11 bases remaining between them. From germline, CDR1 is MNHEY and CDR2 SVGAGI. In DNA form, the CDR3 reads TGTGCCAGCAGTCTACAGGCGAATAGCAATCAGCCCCAGCATTTT. It yields the protein CASSLQANSNQPQHF.

The J gene is TRBJ1-5, the V gene TRBV19; 8 nucleotides match TRBD1. V gave up 3 bases and J gave up 2 bases; unmatched junction bases: 3. Per germline, CDR1 LNHDA and CDR2 SQIVND (reference sequence). The CDR3 totals 15 residues. CDR3 sequence reads: CASSIKDRGNQPQHF. CDR3 sequence (DNA): TGTGCCAGTAGTATCAAGGACAGGGGCAATCAGCCCCAGCATTTT.

The rearrangement links TRBV19 to TRBJ1-4; tentative D call: TRBD1 (6 bases). This CDR3 spans 13 amino acids. Trimming took off 8 bases at V and 8 bases at J, with 15 bases between the two ends. Germline assignment: CDR1 LNHDA and CDR2 SQIVND (reference sequence). DNA of the CDR3: TGTGCCAGTTCGGACGGACAGCGAGAAAAACTGTTTTTT. This translates into CASSDGQREKLFF.

This sequence joins TRBV11-2 and TRBJ1-2; no firm D call. Germline CDR1 is SGHAT and CDR2 is FQNNGV. V was clipped by 7 bases and J by 7 bases, with 19 bases between them. The CDR3 totals 14 residues. The CDR3 loop reads CASTPGEGSSGYTF. CDR3 DNA sequence: TGTGCCAGCACCCCCGGGGAGGGCTCTAGTGGCTACACCTTC.

V usage is TRBV18 and J usage is TRBJ2-7; 7 bases line up with TRBD2. V shed 5 bases and J 6 bases; nucleotides not matched to a gene: 10. This CDR3 has 14 amino acids. The V gene's germline CDR1 is KGHSH and CDR2 LQKENI. The CDR3 here is CASSISPAGAEQYF. CDR3 DNA: TGTGCCAGCTCAATTTCACCCGCGGGAGCCGAGCAGTACTTC.

The V gene is TRBV30, the J gene TRBJ1-5, with unresolved D. Germline V gene lookup returns CDR1 GTSNPN and CDR2 SVGIG (reference sequence). The CDR3 is 12 residues long. Between the trimmed V and J ends, which lost 5 bases and 2 bases, there was a span of 7 bases. CDR3 nucleotides: TGTGCCTGGGGGGAGGGCAATCAGCCCCAGCATTTT. Its protein product is CAWGEGNQPQHF. Looking up the rest from reference TRBV30 and TRBJ1-5 gives the full variable domain: SQTIHQWPATLVQPVGSPLSLECTVEGTSNPNLYWYRQAAGRGLQLLFYSVGIGQISSEVPQNLSASRPQDRQFILSSKKLLLSDSGFYLCAWGEGNQPQHFGDGTRLSIL.

CDR3 sequence (DNA): TGTGCCAGCAGTGAAAAGGGGTTCTACGAGCAGTACTTC. This gives the protein CASSEKGFYEQYF. The J gene is TRBJ2-7, the V gene TRBV6-1; a weak D match, TRBD1 (5 bases). The CDR3 is 13 amino acids. Deletions cut 2 bases from V and 3 bases from J, with 8 bases between. Germline CDR1 reads MNHNS; CDR2 reads SASEGT.

The J gene is TRBJ2-7, the V gene TRBV15, with 13 bases lining up with TRBD2. Germline CDR1 is LNHNV and CDR2 is YYDKDF (reference sequence). The J segment lost 0 bases and the V segment lost 3 bases, leaving 5 bases of the junction unmatched. The CDR3 contains 17 residues. CDR3 nucleotides: TGTGCCACCAGCAGGGACAGACTAGCGGGGGGCTCCTACGAGCAGTACTTC. Its translation is CATSRDRLAGGSYEQYF. The whole variable domain, filled in from reference TRBV15 and TRBJ2-7, reads DAMVIQNPRYQVTQFGKPVTLSCSQTLNHNVMYWYQQKSSQAPKLLFHYYDKDFNNEADTPDNFQSRRPNTSFCFLDIRSPGLGDTAMYLCATSRDRLAGGSYEQYFGPGTRLTVT.